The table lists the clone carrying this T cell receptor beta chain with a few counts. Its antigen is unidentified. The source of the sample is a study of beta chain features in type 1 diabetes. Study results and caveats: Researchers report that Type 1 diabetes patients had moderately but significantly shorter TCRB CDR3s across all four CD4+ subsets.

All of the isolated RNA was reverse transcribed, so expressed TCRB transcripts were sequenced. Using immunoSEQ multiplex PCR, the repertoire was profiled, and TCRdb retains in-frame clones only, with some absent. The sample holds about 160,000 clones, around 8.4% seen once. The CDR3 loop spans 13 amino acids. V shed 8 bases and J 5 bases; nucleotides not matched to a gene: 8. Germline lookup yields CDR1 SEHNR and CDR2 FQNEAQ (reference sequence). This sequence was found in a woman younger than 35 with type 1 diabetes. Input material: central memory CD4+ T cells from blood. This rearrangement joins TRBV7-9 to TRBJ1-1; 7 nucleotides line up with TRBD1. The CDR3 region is CASGAGGWTEAFF. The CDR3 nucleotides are TGTGCCAGCGGAGCAGGGGGGTGGACTGAAGCTTTCTTT.